What follows describes a single T cell receptor beta chain. Its matching antigen is unknown. This sample was taken from a study of OX40 agonist ivuxolimab in advanced cancers. Study conclusions and caveats: Dose levels from 0.1 to 3.0 mg/kg saw CD4+ and CD8+ blood T cells expand clonally by week 6.

Assay: immunoSEQ multiplex PCR; the TCRdb copy retains only in-frame clones and omits some. The sample records more than 100,000 clones, 85% to 95% being singletons. The source material was CD4+ or CD8+ T cells sorted from blood, sampled in a trial of the OX40 agonist ivuxolimab. The clonotype originates from an adult with an advanced solid tumor such as melanoma, head and neck, liver or kidney cancer.

The CDR3 loop reads CASSHRTGTSYEQYF. CDR3 nucleotides: TGTGCCAGCAGCCACCGGACAGGAACCTCCTACGAGCAGTACTTC. The genes are TRBV21-1 and TRBJ2-7; the table's D call of TRBD1 was not tested on the DNA. TRBV21-1 is a pseudogene locus. The CDR3 sequence is 15 residues long.